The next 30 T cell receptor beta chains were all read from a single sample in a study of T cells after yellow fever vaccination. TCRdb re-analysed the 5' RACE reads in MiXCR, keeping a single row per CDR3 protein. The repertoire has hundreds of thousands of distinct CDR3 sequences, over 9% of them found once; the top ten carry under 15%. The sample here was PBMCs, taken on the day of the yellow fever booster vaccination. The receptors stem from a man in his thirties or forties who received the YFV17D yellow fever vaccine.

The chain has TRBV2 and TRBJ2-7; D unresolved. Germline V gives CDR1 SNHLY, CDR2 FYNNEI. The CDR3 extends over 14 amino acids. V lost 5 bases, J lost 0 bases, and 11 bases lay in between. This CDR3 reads CASSRTEDSYEQYF. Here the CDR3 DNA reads TGTGCCAGCAGTAGGACGGAAGACTCCTACGAGCAGTACTTC.

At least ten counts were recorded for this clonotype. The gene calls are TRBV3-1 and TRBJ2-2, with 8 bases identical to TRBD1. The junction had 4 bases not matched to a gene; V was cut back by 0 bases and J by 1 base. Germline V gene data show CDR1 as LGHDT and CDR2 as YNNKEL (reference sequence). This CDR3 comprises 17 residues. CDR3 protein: CASSQESDRVNTGELFF. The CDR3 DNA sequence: TGTGCCAGCAGCCAAGAGTCGGACAGGGTGAACACCGGGGAGCTGTTTTTT.

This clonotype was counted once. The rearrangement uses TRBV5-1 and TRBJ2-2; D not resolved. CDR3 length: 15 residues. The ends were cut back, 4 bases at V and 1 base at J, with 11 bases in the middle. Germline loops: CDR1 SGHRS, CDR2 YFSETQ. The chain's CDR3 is CASSLPARNTGELFF. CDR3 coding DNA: TGCGCCAGCAGCCTCCCGGCGCGGAACACCGGGGAGCTGTTTTTT.

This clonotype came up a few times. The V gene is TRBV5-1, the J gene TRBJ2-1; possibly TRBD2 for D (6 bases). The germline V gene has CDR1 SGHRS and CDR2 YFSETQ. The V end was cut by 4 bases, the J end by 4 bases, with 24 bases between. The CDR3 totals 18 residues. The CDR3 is CASSGGGASLRSYNEQFF. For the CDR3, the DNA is TGCGCCAGCAGCGGTGGCGGGGCATCCCTTCGTTCATACAATGAGCAGTTCTTC.

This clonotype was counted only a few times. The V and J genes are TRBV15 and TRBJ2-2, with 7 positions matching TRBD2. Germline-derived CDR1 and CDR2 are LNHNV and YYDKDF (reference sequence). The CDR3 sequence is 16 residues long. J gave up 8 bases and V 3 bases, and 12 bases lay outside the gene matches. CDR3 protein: CATSSQAPSGGGELFF. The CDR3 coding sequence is TGTGCCACCAGCAGCCAAGCCCCTAGCGGAGGGGGGGAGCTGTTTTTT.

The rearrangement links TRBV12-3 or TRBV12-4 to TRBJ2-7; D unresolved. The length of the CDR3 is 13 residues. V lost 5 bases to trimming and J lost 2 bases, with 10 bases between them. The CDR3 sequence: CASSHHMTYEQYF. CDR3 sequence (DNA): TGTGCCAGCAGTCATCATATGACCTACGAGCAGTACTTC.

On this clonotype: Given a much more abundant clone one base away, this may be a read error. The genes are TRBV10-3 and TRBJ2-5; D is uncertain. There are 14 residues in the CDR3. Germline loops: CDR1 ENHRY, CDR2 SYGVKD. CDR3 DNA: TGTGCCTTCAGTGAAACGCAGCTACTGGAGACCCAGTACTTC. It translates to CAFSETQLLETQYF.

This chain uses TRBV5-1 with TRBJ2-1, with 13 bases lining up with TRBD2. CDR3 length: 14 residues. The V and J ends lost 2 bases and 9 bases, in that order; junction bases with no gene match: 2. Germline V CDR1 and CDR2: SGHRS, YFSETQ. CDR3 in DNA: TGCGCCAGCAGCTTACTAGCGGGAGGGATTGAGCAGTTCTTC. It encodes CASSLLAGGIEQFF.

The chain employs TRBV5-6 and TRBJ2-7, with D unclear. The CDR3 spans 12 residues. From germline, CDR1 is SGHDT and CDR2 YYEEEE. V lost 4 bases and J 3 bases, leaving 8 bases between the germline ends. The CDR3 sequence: CASSHTDYEQYF. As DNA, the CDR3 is TGTGCCAGCAGCCATACAGACTACGAGCAGTACTTC.

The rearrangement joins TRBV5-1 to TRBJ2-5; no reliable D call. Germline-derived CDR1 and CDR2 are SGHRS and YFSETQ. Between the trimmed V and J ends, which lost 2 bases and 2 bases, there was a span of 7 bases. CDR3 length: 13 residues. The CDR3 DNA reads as TGCGCCAGCAGCTTTGACACACAAGAGACCCAGTACTTC. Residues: CASSFDTQETQYF.

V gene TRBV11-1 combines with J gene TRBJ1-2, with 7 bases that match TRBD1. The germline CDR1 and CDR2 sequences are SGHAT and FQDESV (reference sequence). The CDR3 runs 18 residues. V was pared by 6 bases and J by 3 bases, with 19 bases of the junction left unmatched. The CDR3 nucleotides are TGTGCCAGCAGACTCGCCAATCTCCAGGGGGGAGACTACTATGGCTACACCTTC. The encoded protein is CASRLANLQGGDYYGYTF.

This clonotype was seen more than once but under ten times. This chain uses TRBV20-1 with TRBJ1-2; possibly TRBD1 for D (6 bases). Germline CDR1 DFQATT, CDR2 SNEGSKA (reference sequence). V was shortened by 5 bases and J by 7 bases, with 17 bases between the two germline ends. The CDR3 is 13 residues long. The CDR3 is CSAQRPGGGGYTF. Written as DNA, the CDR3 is TGCAGTGCTCAGAGACCGGGAGGGGGTGGCTACACCTTC.

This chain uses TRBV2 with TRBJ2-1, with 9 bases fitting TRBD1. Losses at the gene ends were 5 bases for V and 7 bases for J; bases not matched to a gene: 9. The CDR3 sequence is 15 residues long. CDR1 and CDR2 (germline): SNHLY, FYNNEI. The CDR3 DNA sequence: TGTGCCAGCAGTAATTACAGGGGGCAAGGGAATGAGCAGTTCTTC. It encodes CASSNYRGQGNEQFF.

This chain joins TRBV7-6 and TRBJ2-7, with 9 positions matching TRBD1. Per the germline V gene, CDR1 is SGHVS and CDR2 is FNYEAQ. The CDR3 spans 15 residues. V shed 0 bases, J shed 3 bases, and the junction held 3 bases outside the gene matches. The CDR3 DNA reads TGTGCCAGCAGCTTAGCCGACAGGGGGTTCTACGAGCAGTACTTC. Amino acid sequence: CASSLADRGFYEQYF.

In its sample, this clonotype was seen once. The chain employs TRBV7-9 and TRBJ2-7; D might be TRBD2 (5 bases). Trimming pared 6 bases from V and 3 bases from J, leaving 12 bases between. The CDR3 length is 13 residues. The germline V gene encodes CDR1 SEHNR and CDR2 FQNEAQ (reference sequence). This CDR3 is CASSIDGVYEQYF. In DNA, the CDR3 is TGTGCCAGCAGTATCGACGGGGTCTACGAGCAGTACTTC.

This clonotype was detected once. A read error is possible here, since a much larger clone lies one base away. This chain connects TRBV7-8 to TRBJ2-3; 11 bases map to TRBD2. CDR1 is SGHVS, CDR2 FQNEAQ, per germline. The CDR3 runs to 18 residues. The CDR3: CVSSPPSQGLADTDTQYF. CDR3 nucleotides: TGTGTCAGCAGCCCCCCTAGTCAGGGACTAGCGGACACAGATACGCAGTATTTT.

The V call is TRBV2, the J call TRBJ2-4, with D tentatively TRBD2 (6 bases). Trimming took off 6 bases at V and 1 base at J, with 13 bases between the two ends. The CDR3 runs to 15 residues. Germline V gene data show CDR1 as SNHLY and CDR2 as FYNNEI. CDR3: CASRSRERAKNIQYF. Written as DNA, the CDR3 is TGTGCCAGCAGGTCCCGGGAGAGGGCCAAAAACATTCAGTACTTC. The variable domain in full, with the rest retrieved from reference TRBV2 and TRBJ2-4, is EPEVTQTPSHQVTQMGQEVILRCVPISNHLYFYWYRQILGQKVEFLVSFYNNEISEKSEIFDDQFSVERPDGSNFTLKIRSTKLEDSAMYFCASRSRERAKNIQYFGAGTRLSVL.

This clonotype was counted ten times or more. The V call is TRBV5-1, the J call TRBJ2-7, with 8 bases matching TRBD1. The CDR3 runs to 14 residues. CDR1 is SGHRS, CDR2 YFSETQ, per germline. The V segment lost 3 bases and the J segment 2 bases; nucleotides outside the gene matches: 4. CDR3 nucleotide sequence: TGCGCCAGCAGCTCTTCGGGACAGGCCTACGAGCAGTACTTC. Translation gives CASSSSGQAYEQYF. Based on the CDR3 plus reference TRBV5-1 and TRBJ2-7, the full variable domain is KAGVTQTPRYLIKTRGQQVTLSCSPISGHRSVSWYQQTPGQGLQFLFEYFSETQRNKGNFPGRFSGRQFSNSRSEMNVSTLELGDSALYLCASSSSGQAYEQYFGPGTRLTVT.

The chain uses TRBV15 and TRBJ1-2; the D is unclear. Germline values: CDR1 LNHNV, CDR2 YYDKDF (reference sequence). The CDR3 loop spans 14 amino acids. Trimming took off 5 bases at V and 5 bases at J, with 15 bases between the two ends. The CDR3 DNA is TGTGCCACCAGCGAGATGGCCACGGATTATGGCTACACCTTC. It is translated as CATSEMATDYGYTF.

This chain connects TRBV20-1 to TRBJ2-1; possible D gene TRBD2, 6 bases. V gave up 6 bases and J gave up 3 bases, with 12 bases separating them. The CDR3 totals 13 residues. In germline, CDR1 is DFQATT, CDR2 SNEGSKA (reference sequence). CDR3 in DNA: TGCAGTGCAGATTTAGCGGACTACAATGAGCAGTTCTTC. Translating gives CSADLADYNEQFF.

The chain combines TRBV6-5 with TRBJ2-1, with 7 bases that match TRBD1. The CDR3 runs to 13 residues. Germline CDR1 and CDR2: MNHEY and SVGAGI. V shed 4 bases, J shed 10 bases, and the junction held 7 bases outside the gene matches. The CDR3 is CASSLTGLGEQFF. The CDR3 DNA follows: TGTGCCAGCAGTTTGACAGGGCTAGGGGAGCAGTTCTTC.

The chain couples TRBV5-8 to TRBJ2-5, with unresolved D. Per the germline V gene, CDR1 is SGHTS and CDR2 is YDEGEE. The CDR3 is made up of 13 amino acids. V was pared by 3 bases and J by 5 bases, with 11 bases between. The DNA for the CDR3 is TGTGCCAGCAGCTCAGGACGGTGGGAGACCCAGTACTTC. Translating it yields CASSSGRWETQYF.

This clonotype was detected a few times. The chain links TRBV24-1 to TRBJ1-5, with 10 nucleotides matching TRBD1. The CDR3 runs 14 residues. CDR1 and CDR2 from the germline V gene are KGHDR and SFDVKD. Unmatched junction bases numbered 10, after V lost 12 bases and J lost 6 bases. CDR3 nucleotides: TGTGCCTCTCAGGGGACAGGGGCGAGTCAGCCCCAGCATTTT. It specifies CASQGTGASQPQHF.

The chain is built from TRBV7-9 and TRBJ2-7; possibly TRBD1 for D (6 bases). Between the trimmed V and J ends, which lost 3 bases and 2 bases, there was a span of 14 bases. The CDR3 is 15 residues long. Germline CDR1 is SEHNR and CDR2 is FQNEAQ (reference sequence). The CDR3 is CASSFQQGFTYEQYF. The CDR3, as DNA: TGTGCCAGCAGCTTCCAACAGGGTTTTACCTACGAGCAGTACTTC.

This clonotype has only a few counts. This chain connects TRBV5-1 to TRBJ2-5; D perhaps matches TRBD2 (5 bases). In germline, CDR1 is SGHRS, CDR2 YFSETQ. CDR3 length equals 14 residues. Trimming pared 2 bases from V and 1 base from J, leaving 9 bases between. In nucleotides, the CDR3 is TGCGCCAGCAGCTTTTGGAGCGGCCAAGAGACCCAGTACTTC. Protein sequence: CASSFWSGQETQYF.

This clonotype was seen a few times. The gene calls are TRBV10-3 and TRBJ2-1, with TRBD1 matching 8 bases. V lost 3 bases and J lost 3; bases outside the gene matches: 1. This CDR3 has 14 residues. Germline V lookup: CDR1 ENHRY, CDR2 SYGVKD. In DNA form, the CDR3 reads TGTGCCATCAGTGATGGACAGGGCTACAATGAGCAGTTCTTC. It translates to CAISDGQGYNEQFF.

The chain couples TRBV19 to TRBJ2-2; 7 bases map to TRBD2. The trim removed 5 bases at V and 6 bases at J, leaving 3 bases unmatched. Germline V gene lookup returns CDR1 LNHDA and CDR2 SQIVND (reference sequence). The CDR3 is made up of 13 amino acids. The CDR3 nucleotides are TGTGCCAGTAGTCAACGGGAGGCCGGGGAGCTGTTTTTT. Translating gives CASSQREAGELFF. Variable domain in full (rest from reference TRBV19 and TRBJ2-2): DGGITQSPKYLFRKEGQNVTLSCEQNLNHDAMYWYRQDPGQGLRLIYYSQIVNDFQKGDIAEGYSVSREKKESFPLTVTSAQKNPTAFYLCASSQREAGELFFGEGSRLTVL.

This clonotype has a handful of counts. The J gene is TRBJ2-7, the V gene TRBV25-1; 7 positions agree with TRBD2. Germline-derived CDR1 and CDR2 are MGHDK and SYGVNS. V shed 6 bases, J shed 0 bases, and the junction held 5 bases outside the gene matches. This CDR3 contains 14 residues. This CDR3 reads CASRESGGSYEQYF. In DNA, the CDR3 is TGTGCCAGCAGGGAGTCGGGAGGCTCCTACGAGCAGTACTTC.

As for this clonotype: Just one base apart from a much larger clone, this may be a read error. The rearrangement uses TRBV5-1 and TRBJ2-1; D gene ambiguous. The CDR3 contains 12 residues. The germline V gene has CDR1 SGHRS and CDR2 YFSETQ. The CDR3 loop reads CASSLSGPELFF. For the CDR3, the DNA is TGCGCCAGCAGCTTGTCAGGTCCCGAGCTGTTCTTC.

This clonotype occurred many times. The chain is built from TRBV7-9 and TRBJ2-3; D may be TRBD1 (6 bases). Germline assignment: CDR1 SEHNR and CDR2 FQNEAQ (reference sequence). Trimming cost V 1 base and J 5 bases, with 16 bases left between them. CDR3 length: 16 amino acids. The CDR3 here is CASSLEQGNVGDTQYF. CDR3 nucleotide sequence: TGTGCCAGCAGCTTAGAGCAGGGGAACGTGGGAGATACGCAGTATTTT.